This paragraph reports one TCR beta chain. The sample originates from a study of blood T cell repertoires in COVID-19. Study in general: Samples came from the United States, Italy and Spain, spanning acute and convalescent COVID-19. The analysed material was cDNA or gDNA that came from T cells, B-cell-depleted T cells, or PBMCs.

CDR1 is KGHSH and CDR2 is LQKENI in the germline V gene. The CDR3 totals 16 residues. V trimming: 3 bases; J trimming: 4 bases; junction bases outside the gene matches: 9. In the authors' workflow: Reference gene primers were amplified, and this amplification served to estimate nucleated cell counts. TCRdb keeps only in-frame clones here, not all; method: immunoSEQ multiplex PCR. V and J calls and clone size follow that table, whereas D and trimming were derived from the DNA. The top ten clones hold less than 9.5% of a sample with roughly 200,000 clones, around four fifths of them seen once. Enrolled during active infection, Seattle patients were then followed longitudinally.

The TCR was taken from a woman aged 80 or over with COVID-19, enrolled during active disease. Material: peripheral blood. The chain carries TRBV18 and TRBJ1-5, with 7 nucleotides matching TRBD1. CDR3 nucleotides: TGTGCCAGCTCACCCTCTCGGACAGGAGTTAATCAGCCCCAGCATTTT. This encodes CASSPSRTGVNQPQHF.